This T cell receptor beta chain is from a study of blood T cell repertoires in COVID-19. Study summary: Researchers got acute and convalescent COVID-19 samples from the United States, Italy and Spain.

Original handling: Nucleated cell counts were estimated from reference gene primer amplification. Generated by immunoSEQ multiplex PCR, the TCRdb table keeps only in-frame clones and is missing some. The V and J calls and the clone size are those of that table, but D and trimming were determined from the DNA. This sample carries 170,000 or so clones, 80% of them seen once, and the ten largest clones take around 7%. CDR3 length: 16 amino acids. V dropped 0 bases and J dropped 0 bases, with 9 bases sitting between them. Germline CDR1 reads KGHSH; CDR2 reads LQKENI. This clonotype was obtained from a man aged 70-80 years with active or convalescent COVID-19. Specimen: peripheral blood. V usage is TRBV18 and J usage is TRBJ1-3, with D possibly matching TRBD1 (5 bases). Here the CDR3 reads CASSPPGLYSGNTIYF. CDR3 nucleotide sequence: TGTGCCAGCTCACCACCGGGACTTTACTCTGGAAACACCATATATTTT.